This TCR beta chain was sequenced in a study of T cell changes during pregnancy in multiple sclerosis. The CDR3 sequence is 13 residues long. Trimming removed 4 bases at V and 2 bases at J, with 9 bases between. Germline CDR1 reads SQVTM; CDR2 reads ANQGSEA. The assay was immunoSEQ multiplex PCR, and TCRdb's table has in-frame clones only and misses some. The sample gives about 34,000 clones, around 90% of which show up once; 3.5% is in the top ten. The clonotype was recovered from a female donor with multiple sclerosis, enrolled in a pregnancy study. This material consisted of CD8+ T cells from peripheral blood mononuclear cells, taken in the third trimester of pregnancy. The chain has TRBV29-1 and TRBJ1-3; D remains unclear. CDR3 DNA sequence: TGCAGCGTTGCTTCAGAAACTGGAAACACCATATATTTT. This codes for CSVASETGNTIYF.